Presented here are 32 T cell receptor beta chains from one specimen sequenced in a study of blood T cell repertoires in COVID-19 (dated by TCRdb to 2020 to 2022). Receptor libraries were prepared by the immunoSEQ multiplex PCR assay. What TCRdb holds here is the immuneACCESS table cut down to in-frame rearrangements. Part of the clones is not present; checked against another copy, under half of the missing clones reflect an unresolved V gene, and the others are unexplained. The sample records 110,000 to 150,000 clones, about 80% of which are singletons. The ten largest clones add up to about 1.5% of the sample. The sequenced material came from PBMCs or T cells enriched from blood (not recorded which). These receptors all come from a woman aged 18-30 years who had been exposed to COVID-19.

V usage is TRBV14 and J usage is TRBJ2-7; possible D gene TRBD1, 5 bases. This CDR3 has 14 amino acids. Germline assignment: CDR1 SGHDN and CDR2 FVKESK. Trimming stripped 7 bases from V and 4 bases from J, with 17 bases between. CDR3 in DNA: TGTGCCAGCAAGGCAGGGCCATCCGGGTACGAGCAGTACTTC. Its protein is CASKAGPSGYEQYF. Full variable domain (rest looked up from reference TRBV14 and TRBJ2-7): EAGVTQFPSHSVIEKGQTVTLRCDPISGHDNLYWYRRVMGKEIKFLLHFVKESKQDESGMPNNRFLAERTGGTYSTLKVQPAELEDSGVYFCASKAGPSGYEQYFGPGTRLTVT.

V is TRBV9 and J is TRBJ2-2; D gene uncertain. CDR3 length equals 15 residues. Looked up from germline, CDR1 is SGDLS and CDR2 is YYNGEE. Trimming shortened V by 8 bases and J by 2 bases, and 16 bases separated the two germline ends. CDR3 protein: CASSRTSANTGELFF. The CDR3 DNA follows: TGTGCCAGTTCCCGAACCAGCGCAAACACCGGGGAGCTGTTTTTT.

CDR3 sequence: CASSPAATSFATNEKLFF. The DNA for the CDR3 is TGTGCCAGTAGTCCGGCAGCTACTAGTTTTGCAACTAATGAAAAACTGTTTTTT. The rearrangement uses TRBV19 and TRBJ1-4; D is uncertain. The ends were cut back, 5 bases at V and 0 bases at J, with 19 bases in the middle. This CDR3 has 18 amino acids. The germline V gene encodes CDR1 LNHDA and CDR2 SQIVND (reference sequence).

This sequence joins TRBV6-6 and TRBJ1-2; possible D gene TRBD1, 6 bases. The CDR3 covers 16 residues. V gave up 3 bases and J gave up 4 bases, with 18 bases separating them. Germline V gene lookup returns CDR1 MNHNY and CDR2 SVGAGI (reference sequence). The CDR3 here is CASSYTGAGDFYGYTF. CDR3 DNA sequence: TGTGCCAGCAGTTATACCGGGGCAGGGGATTTCTATGGCTACACCTTC.

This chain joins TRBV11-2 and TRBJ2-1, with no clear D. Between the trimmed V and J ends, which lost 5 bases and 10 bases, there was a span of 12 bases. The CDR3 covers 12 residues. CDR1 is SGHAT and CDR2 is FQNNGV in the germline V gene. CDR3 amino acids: CASSPSNPEQFF. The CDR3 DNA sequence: TGTGCCAGCAGCCCAAGCAATCCCGAGCAGTTCTTC.

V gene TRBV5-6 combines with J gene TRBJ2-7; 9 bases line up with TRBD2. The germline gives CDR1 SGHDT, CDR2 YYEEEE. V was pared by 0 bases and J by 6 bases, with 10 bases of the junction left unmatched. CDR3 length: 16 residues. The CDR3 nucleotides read TGTGCCAGCAGCTTGGGGTCTAGCGGGATCGTGGGCGAGCAGTACTTC. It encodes CASSLGSSGIVGEQYF.

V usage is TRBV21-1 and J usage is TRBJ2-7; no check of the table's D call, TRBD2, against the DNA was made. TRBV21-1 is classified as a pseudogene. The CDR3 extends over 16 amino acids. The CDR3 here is CASGRWKTSGSYEQYF. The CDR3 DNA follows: TGTGCCAGCGGCCGGTGGAAGACTAGCGGGAGTTACGAGCAGTACTTC.

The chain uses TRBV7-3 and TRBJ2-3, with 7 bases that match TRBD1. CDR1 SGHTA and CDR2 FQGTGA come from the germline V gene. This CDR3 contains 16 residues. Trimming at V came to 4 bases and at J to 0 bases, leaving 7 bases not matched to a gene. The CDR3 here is CASSYRTGRSTDTQYF. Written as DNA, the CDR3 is TGTGCCAGCAGCTACCGGACAGGACGAAGCACAGATACGCAGTATTTT.

CDR3: CASSSPTGATNEKLFF. DNA for the CDR3: TGTGCCAGCAGCTCCCCCACGGGGGCAACTAATGAAAAACTGTTTTTT. V and J are TRBV7-9 and TRBJ1-4, with D possibly matching TRBD1 (5 bases). Trimming removed 4 bases at V and 0 bases at J, with 12 bases between. CDR1 and CDR2 (germline): SEHNR, FQNEAQ (reference sequence). The CDR3 runs to 16 residues.

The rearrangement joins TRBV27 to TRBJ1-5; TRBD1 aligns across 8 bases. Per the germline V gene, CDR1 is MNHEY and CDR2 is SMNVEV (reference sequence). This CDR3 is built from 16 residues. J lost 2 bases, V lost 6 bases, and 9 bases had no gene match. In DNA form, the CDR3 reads TGTGCCAGCAGCAAATCAGGGGGCCGCGGCAATCAGCCCCAGCATTTT. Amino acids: CASSKSGGRGNQPQHF.

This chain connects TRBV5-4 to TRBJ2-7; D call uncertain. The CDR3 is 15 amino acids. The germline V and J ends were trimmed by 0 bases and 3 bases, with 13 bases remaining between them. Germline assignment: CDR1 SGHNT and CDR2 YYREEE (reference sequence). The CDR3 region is CASSLGLVSYYEQYF. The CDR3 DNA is TGTGCCAGCAGCTTGGGGCTGGTTTCATACTACGAGCAGTACTTC. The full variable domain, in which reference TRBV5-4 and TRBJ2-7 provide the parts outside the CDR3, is ETGVTQSPTHLIKTRGQQVTLRCSSQSGHNTVSWYQQALGQGPQFIFQYYREEENGRGNFPPRFSGLQFPNYSSELNVNALELDDSALYLCASSLGLVSYYEQYFGPGTRLTVT.

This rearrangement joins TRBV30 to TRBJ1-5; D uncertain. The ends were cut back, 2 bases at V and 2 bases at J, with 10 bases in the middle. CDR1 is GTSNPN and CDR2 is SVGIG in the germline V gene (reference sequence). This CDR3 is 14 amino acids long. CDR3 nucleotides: TGTGCCTGGAGTCCAGGACTAGGCAATCAGCCCCAGCATTTT. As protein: CAWSPGLGNQPQHF.

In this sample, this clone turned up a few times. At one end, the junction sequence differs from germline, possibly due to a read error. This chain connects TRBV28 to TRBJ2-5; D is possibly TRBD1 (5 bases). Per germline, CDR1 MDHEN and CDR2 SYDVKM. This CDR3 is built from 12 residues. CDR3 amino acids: CASIYPRQRIHF. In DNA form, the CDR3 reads TGTGCCAGCATCTACCCCCGACAGCGAATCCACTTC.

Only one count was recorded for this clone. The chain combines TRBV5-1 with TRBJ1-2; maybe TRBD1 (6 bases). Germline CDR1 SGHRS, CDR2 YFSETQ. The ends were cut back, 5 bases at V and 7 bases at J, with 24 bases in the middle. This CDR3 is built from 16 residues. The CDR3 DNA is TGCGCCAGCAGTCCGGGACACACGGACGTTAGGGGTGGCTACACCTTC. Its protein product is CASSPGHTDVRGGYTF. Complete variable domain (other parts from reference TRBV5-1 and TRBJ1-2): KAGVTQTPRYLIKTRGQQVTLSCSPISGHRSVSWYQQTPGQGLQFLFEYFSETQRNKGNFPGRFSGRQFSNSRSEMNVSTLELGDSALYLCASSPGHTDVRGGYTFGSGTRLTVV.

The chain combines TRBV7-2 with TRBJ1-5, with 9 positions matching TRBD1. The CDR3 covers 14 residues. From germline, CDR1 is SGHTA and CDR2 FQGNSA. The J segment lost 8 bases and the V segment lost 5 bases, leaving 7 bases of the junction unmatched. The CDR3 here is CASSPRQGGKPQHF. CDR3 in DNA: TGTGCCAGCAGCCCTCGACAGGGGGGTAAGCCCCAGCATTTT.

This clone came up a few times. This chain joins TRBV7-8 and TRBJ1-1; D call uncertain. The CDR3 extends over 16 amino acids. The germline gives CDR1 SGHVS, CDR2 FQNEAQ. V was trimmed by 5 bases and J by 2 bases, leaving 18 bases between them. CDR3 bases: TGTGCCAGCAGCACGAAGAGGGCTTTACTCAACACTGAAGCTTTCTTT. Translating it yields CASSTKRALLNTEAFF.

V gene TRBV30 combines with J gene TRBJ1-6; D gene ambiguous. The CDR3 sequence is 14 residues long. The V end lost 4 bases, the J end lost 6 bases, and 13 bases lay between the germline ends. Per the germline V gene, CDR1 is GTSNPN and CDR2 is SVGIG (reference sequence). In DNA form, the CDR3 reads TGTGCCTGGAATGCTGGCAGTCTTAATTCACCCCTCCACTTT. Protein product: CAWNAGSLNSPLHF.

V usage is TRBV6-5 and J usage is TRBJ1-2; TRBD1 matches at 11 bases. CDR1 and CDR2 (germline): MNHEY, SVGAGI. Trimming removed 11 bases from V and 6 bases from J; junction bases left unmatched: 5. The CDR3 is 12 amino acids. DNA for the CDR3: TGTGCCGGGGGACAGGGGGTAGATGGCTACACCTTC. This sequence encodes CAGGQGVDGYTF.

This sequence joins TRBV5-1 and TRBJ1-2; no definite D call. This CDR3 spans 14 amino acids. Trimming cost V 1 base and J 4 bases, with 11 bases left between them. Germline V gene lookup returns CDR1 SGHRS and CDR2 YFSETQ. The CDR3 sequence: CASSLPGLIYGYTF. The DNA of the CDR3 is TGCGCCAGCAGCTTGCCAGGCTTGATCTATGGCTACACCTTC. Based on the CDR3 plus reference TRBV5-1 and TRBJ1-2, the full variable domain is KAGVTQTPRYLIKTRGQQVTLSCSPISGHRSVSWYQQTPGQGLQFLFEYFSETQRNKGNFPGRFSGRQFSNSRSEMNVSTLELGDSALYLCASSLPGLIYGYTFGSGTRLTVV.

The CDR3 loop is CASSYSLYEQYF. For the CDR3, the DNA is TGTGCCAGCAGCTATTCACTCTACGAGCAGTACTTC. The chain employs TRBV7-9 and TRBJ2-7, with D hard to call. The germline V and J ends were trimmed by 4 bases and 3 bases, with 7 bases remaining between them. Germline-derived CDR1 and CDR2 are SEHNR and FQNEAQ (reference sequence). The CDR3 totals 12 residues.

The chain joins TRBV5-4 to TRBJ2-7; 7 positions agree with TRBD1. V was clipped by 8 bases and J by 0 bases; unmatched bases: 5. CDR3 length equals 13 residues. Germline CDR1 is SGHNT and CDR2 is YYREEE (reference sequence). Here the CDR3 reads CASWDSGSYEQYF. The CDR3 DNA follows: TGTGCCAGTTGGGACAGCGGCTCCTACGAGCAGTACTTC. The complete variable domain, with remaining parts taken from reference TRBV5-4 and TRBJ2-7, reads ETGVTQSPTHLIKTRGQQVTLRCSSQSGHNTVSWYQQALGQGPQFIFQYYREEENGRGNFPPRFSGLQFPNYSSELNVNALELDDSALYLCASWDSGSYEQYFGPGTRLTVT.

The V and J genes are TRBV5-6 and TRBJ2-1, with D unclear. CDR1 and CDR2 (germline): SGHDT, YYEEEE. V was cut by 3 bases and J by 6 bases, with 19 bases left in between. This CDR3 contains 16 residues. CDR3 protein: CASSSIRGSRGNEQFF. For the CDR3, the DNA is TGTGCCAGCAGCTCGATCAGAGGTTCCAGAGGCAATGAGCAGTTCTTC.

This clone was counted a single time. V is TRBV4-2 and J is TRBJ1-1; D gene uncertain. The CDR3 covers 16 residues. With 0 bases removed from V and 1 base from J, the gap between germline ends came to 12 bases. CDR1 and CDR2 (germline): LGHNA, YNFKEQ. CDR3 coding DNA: TGTGCCAGCAGCCAAGAGGCGGGTGCTGGGAACACTGAAGCTTTCTTT. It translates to CASSQEAGAGNTEAFF.

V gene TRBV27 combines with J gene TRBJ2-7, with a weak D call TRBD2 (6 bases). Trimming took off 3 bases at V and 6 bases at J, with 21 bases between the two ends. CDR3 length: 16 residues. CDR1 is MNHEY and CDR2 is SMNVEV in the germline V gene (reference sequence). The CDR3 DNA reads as TGTGCCAGCAGTTTTCTCCCCCCGGGAGAGGTAGGCGAGCAGTACTTC. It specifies CASSFLPPGEVGEQYF.

CDR3 DNA: TGTGCCAGCTCCCGGACTAGCGGAAGTTGGGTGGACTACGAGCAGTACTTC. Its translation is CASSRTSGSWVDYEQYF. The V and J genes are TRBV18 and TRBJ2-7; 10 bases fit TRBD2. The length of the CDR3 is 17 residues. V was clipped by 6 bases and J by 3 bases; unmatched bases: 14. The V gene's germline CDR1 is KGHSH and CDR2 LQKENI.

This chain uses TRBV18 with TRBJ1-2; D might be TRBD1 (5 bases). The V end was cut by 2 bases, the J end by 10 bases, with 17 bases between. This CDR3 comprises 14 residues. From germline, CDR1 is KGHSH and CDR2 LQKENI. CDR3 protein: CASSPGQGPLSYTF. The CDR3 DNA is TGTGCCAGCTCACCAGGGCAGGGTCCACTCTCCTACACCTTC.

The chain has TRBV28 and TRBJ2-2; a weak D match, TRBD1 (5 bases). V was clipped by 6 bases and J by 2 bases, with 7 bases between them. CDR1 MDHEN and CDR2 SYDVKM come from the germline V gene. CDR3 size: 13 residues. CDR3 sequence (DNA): TGTGCCAGCAGAGGGGCCAACACCGGGGAGCTGTTTTTT. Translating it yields CASRGANTGELFF.

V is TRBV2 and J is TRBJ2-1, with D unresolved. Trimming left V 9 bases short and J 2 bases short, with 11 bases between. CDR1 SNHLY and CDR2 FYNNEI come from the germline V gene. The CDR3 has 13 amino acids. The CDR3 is CASAYFTYNEQFF. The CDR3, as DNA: TGTGCCAGTGCGTATTTTACCTACAATGAGCAGTTCTTC.

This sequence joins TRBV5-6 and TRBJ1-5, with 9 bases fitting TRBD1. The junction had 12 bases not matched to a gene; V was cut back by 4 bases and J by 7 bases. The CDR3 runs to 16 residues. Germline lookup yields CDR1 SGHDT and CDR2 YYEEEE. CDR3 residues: CASSLAGTGKGQPQHF. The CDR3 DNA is TGTGCCAGCAGCCTGGCCGGGACAGGGAAGGGGCAGCCCCAGCATTTT.

The CDR3 nucleotides are TGTGCCAGCAGCTTAGAGGGGCGGGGTCGGAGCACAGATACGCAGTATTTT. Amino acids: CASSLEGRGRSTDTQYF. The rearrangement uses TRBV11-2 and TRBJ2-3; a weak D match, TRBD2 (6 bases). This CDR3 spans 17 amino acids. With 0 bases removed from V and 0 bases from J, the gap between germline ends came to 13 bases. Per the germline V gene, CDR1 is SGHAT and CDR2 is FQNNGV.

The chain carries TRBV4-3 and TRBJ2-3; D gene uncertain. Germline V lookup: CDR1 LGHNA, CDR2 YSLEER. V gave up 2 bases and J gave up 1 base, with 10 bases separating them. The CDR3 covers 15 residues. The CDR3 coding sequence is TGCGCCAGCAGCCAAACAGATTGGCGCACAGATACGCAGTATTTT. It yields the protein CASSQTDWRTDTQYF.

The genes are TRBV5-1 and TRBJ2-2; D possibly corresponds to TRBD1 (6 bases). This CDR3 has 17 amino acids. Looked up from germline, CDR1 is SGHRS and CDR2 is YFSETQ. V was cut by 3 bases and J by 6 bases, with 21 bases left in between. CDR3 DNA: TGCGCCAGCAGCTCCAAACGAGGGGACAATCAGGCCGGGGAGCTGTTTTTT. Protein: CASSSKRGDNQAGELFF.